This TCR beta chain was obtained from a study of CD8 T cells in Susac syndrome. The CDR3 length is 11 residues. Deletions cut 4 bases from V and 7 bases from J, with 8 bases between. Germline CDR1 reads LGHDT; CDR2 reads YNNKEL (reference sequence). High-throughput TCR beta sequencing covered peripheral CD8+ and CD4+ T cells. Points from the study as a whole: The study admitted that it had a relatively small number of individuals in its TCR sequencing and HLA analysis.

A word on this clonotype: Antigen: not known.

With random hexamers, reverse transcription was performed on about 0.45 to 1 ug of RNA. TCRdb re-analysed the immunoSEQ multiplex PCR reads in MiXCR, keeping a single row per CDR3 protein. This table has 230,000 or so distinct CDR3 sequences, 95% appearing once. The source material was CD4+ T cells from PBMCs. V gene TRBV3-1 combines with J gene TRBJ2-7; D is unresolved. This TCR was recovered from a human donor with multiple sclerosis. The CDR3 region is CASSRRLEQYF. The CDR3 DNA sequence: TGTGCCAGCAGCCGCAGACTTGAGCAGTACTTC.